This record looks at one T cell receptor beta chain sequence and its context. Its antigen is not known. V lost 6 bases, J lost 7 bases, and 25 bases lay in between. This CDR3 is 17 amino acids long. Germline assignment: CDR1 MNHEY and CDR2 SMNVEV (reference sequence). These data come from a study of shared clonotypes between healthy human individuals. Study-level results: In a few donors, about 5% of naive CD4 clonotypes appeared in common. Non-shared clonotypes had lower generation probabilities than those shared by all four donors. An expected dependence of interdonor clonotype sharing on sequencing depth was noted.

The protocol was immunoSEQ multiplex PCR, while the TCRdb copy is restricted to in-frame clones and leaves out a portion. The sample shows 1,400,000 or so clones, approximately 98.5% of them seen only once. Sequenced: naive CD4+ T cells sorted from blood. Documented subset: CD45RA+ positively selected. This TCR was recovered from a man in his thirties or forties in good health. This chain joins TRBV27 and TRBJ1-5, with D hard to call. CDR3 residues: CASRPKKFGPMEQPQHF. In nucleotides, the CDR3 is TGTGCCAGCAGGCCAAAGAAATTTGGGCCGATGGAACAGCCCCAGCATTTT.